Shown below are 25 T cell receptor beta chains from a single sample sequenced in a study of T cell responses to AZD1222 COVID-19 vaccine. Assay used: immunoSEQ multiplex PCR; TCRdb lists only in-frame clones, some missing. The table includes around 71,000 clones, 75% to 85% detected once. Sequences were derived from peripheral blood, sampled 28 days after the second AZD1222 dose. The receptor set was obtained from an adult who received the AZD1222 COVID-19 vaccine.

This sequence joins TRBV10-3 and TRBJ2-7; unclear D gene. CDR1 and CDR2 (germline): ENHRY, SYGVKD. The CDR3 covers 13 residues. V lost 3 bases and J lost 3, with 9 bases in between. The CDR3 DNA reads TGTGCCATCAGTGATGGCAGTCGCTACGAGCAGTACTTC. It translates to CAISDGSRYEQYF.

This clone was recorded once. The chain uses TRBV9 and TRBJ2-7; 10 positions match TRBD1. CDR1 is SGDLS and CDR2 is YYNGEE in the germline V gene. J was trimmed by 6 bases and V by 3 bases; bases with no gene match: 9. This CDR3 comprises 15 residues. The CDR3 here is CASSGGTGESPEQYF. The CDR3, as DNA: TGTGCCAGCAGCGGGGGGACAGGGGAGAGTCCCGAGCAGTACTTC.

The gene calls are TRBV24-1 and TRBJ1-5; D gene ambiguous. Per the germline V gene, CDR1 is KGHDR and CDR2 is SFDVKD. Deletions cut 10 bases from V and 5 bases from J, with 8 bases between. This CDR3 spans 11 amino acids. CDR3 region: CATKSYQPQHF. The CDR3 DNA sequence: TGTGCCACAAAATCATATCAGCCCCAGCATTTT.

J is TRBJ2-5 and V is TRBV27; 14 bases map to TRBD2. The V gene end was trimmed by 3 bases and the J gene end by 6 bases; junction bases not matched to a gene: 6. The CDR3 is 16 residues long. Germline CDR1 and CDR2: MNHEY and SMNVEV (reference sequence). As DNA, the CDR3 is TGTGCCAGCAGTTTCCTGACTAGCGGGGGGGCGAAGACCCAGTACTTC. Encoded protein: CASSFLTSGGAKTQYF.

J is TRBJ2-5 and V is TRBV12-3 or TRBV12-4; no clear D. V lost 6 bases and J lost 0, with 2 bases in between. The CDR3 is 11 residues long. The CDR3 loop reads CASSDQETQYF. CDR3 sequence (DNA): TGTGCCAGCAGCGACCAAGAGACCCAGTACTTC.

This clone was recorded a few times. Written as DNA, the CDR3 is TGCGCCAGCAGCCCAGTCCGGGACAGGGGAATCCAAGAGACCCAGTACTTC. Protein product: CASSPVRDRGIQETQYF. The chain recombines TRBV5-1 with TRBJ2-5; 10 nucleotides align to TRBD1. Germline assignment: CDR1 SGHRS and CDR2 YFSETQ. V was clipped by 4 bases and J by 1 base; unmatched bases: 10. The CDR3 runs 17 residues.

The CDR3 DNA sequence: TGTGCCAGCTCACCGCCCGGGGACGGGAGACGCGAGCAGTACTTC. This translates into CASSPPGDGRREQYF. The chain carries TRBV18 and TRBJ2-7, with D possibly matching TRBD2 (6 bases). Trimming stripped 3 bases from V and 6 bases from J, with 18 bases between. The CDR3 consists of 15 residues. Germline CDR1 KGHSH, CDR2 LQKENI.

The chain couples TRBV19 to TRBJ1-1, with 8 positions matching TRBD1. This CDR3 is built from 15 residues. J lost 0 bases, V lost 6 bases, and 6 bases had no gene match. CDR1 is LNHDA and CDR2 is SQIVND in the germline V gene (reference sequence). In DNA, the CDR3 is TGTGCCAGTAGGGACAGGGCAATCATGAACACTGAAGCTTTCTTT. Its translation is CASRDRAIMNTEAFF.

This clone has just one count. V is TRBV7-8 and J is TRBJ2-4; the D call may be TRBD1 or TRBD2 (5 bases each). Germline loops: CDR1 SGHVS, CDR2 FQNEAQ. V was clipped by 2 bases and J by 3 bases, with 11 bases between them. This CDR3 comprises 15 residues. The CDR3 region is CASSLPLGDKNIQYF. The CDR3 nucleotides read TGTGCCAGCAGCTTACCCCTGGGGGACAAAAACATTCAGTACTTC. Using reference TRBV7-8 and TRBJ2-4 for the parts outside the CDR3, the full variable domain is GAGVSQSPRYKVAKRGQDVALRCDPISGHVSLFWYQQALGQGPEFLTYFQNEAQLDKSGLPSDRFFAERPEGSVSTLKIQRTQQEDSAVYLCASSLPLGDKNIQYFGAGTRLSVL.

Written as DNA, the CDR3 is TGTGCCAGCAGCTTAGCGGGGGGCACTAATGAAAAACTGTTTTTT. Translated, it gives CASSLAGGTNEKLFF. The chain employs TRBV7-2 and TRBJ1-4; D perhaps matches TRBD1 (6 bases). Germline lookup yields CDR1 SGHTA and CDR2 FQGNSA. The CDR3 extends over 15 amino acids. V lost 0 bases and J 2 bases, leaving 7 bases between the germline ends.

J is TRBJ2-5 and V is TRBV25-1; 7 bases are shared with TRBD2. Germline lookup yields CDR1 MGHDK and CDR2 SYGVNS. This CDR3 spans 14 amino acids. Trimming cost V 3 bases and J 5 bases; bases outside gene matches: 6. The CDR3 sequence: CASSDLGGEETQYF. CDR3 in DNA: TGTGCCAGCAGTGATTTGGGGGGGGAGGAGACCCAGTACTTC.

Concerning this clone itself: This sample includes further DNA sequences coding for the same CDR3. The CDR3 DNA follows: TGTGCCAGCAGTGAAATGGACAGGGTCAATCAGCCCCAGCATTTT. Translating it yields CASSEMDRVNQPQHF. This chain joins TRBV6-1 and TRBJ1-5; the match to TRBD1 covers 8 bases. Germline V gives CDR1 MNHNS, CDR2 SASEGT. The CDR3 is 15 amino acids. V was pared by 2 bases and J by 3 bases, with 3 bases of the junction left unmatched.

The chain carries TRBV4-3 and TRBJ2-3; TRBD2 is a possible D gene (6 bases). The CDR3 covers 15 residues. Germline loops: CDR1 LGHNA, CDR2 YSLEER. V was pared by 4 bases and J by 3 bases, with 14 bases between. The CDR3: CASSPQRVSTDTQYF. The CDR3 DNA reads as TGCGCCAGCAGCCCCCAGCGGGTCAGTACAGATACGCAGTATTTT.

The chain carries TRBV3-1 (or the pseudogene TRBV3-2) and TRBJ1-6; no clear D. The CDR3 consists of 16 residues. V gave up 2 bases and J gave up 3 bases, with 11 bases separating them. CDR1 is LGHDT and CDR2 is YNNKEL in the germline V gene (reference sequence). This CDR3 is CASSQQTGYYNSPLHF. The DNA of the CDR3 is TGTGCCAGCAGCCAACAAACGGGATACTATAATTCACCCCTCCACTTT.

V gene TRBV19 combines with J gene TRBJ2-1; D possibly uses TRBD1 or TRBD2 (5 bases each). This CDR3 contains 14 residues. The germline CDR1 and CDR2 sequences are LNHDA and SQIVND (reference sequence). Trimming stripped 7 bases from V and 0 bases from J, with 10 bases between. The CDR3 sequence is CASKTDYSYNEQFF. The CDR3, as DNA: TGTGCCAGTAAGACAGACTACTCCTACAATGAGCAGTTCTTC.

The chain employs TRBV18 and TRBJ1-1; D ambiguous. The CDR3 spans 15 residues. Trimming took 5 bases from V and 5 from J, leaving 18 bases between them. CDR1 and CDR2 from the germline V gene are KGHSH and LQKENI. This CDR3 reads CASSADRLKGTEAFF. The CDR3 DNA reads TGTGCCAGCTCAGCGGACCGATTAAAGGGTACTGAAGCTTTCTTT.

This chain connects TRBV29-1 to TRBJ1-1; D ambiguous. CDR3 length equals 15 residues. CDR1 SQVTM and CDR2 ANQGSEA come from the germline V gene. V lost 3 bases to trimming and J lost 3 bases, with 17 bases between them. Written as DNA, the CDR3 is TGCAGCGTTGATCTGAGATCAGGTCCGGACACTGAAGCTTTCTTT. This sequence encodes CSVDLRSGPDTEAFF.

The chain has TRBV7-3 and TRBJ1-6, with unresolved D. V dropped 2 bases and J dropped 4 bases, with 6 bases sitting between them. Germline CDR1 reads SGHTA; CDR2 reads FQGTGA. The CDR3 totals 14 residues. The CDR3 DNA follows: TGTGCCAGCAGCTTAGCAGGTTATAATTCACCCCTCCACTTT. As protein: CASSLAGYNSPLHF. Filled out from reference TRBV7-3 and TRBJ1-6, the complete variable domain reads GAGVSQTPSNKVTEKGKYVELRCDPISGHTALYWYRQSLGQGPEFLIYFQGTGAADDSGLPNDRFFAVRPEGSVSTLKIQRTERGDSAVYLCASSLAGYNSPLHFGNGTRLTVT.

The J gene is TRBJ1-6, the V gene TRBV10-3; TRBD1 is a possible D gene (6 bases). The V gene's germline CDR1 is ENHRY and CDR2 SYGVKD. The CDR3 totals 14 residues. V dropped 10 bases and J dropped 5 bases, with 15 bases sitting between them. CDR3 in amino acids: CATSSGADNSPLHF. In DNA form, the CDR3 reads TGTGCCACCTCATCGGGGGCTGATAATTCACCCCTCCACTTT.

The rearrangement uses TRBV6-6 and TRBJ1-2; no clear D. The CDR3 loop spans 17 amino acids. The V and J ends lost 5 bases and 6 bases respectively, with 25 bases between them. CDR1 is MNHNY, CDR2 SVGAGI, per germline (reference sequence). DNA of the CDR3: TGTGCCAGCAGTCAGACTGGATTGGCGACGGGGAAGGATGGCTACACCTTC. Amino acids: CASSQTGLATGKDGYTF.

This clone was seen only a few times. The CDR3 region is CASSRSQVTSGNTIYF. The CDR3 DNA sequence: TGCGCCAGCAGCCGGTCACAGGTCACCTCTGGAAACACCATATATTTT. This sequence joins TRBV4-1 and TRBJ1-3, with a weak D call TRBD1 (5 bases). This CDR3 region has 16 residues. Germline values: CDR1 MGHRA, CDR2 YSYEKL. V lost 4 bases and J lost 0, with 13 bases in between.

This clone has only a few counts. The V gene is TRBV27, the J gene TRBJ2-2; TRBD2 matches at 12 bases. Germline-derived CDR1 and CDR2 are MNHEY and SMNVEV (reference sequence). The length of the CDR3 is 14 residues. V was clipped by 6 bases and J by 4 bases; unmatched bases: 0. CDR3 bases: TGTGCCAGCAGACTAGCGGGGGGCACCGGGGAGCTGTTTTTT. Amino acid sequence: CASRLAGGTGELFF.

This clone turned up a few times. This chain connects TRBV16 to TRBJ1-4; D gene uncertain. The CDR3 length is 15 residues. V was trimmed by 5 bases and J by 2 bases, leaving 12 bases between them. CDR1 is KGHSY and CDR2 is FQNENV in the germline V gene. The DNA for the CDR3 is TGTGCCAGCAGCGCCACTCGGACGACTAATGAAAAACTGTTTTTT. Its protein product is CASSATRTTNEKLFF.

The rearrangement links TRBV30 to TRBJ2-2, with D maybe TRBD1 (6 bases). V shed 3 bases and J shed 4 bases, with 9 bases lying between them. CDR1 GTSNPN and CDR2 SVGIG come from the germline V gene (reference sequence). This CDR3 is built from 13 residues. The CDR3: CAWRTGFTGELFF. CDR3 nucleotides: TGTGCCTGGAGAACAGGGTTCACCGGGGAGCTGTTTTTT.

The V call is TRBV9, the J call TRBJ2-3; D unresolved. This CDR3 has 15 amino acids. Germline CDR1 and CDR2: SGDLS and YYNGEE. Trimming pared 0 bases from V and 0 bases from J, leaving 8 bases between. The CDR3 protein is CASSVGSLSTDTQYF. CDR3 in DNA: TGTGCCAGCAGCGTAGGTAGCCTCAGCACAGATACGCAGTATTTT.